These T cell receptor beta chains were read from a single sample in a study of blood T cells in healthy people across ages. TCRdb used MiXCR to reprocess the 5' RACE reads, holding one entry per CDR3 protein. The sample holds about 1,400,000 distinct CDR3 sequences, approximately 59% seen once. Sequencing used blood. The receptor set was obtained from a man between 18 and 29 years old in good health. CDR3s include the opening cysteine and the closing phenylalanine or tryptophan. D genes are given only for firm matches. Not all rows give a size; the values are once, few, many and, for expanded clones, a class.

D	size	J	V	CDR3	DNA
.	few	TRBJ2-3	TRBV4-3	CASSQDGLGTDTQYF	TGCGCCAGCAGCCAAGATGGACTGGGCACAGATACGCAGTATTTT
.	.	TRBJ1-2	TRBV12-3/TRBV12-4	CASSPTDPYGYTF	TGTGCCAGCAGTCCGACAGACCCCTATGGCTACACCTTC
.	.	TRBJ1-5	TRBV3-1	CASSLGVISQPQHF	TGTGCCAGCAGCTTAGGAGTCATAAGTCAGCCCCAGCATTTT
TRBD2	.	TRBJ2-5	TRBV28	CASSQAGGSGTQYF	TGTGCCAGCAGCCAGGCGGGGGGATCAGGTACCCAGTACTTC
TRBD1	once	TRBJ2-5	TRBV2	CASTGTEETQYF	TGTGCCAGCACCGGGACAGAAGAGACCCAGTACTTC
TRBD2	.	TRBJ2-5	TRBV9	CASSVPLAGGGETQYF	TGTGCCAGCAGCGTACCACTAGCGGGAGGTGGAGAGACCCAGTACTTC
.	.	TRBJ2-1	TRBV15	CATSRDRDGGTEQFF	TGTGCCACCAGCAGAGATCGGGACGGGGGGACAGAGCAGTTCTTC
TRBD2	.	TRBJ2-1	TRBV7-6	CASSGTSGPEYNEQFF	TGTGCCAGCAGCGGAACTAGCGGACCGGAATACAATGAGCAGTTCTTC
.	.	TRBJ2-3	TRBV6-2/TRBV6-3	CAVPRRKAPTDTQYF	TGTGCCGTTCCACGGCGAAAAGCCCCCACAGATACGCAGTATTTT
TRBD1	.	TRBJ1-6	TRBV6-2/TRBV6-3	CASRDRGPKDGDSPLHF	TGTGCCAGCAGGGACAGGGGTCCAAAAGACGGCGATTCACCCCTCCACTTT
.	.	TRBJ2-1	TRBV24-1	CATSVLGPSSYNEQFF	TGTGCCACCAGTGTGTTAGGCCCTAGCTCCTACAATGAGCAGTTCTTC
.	.	TRBJ2-1	TRBV20-1	CSARWGETAQFF	TGCAGTGCTAGATGGGGGGAGACGGCGCAGTTCTTC
.	.	TRBJ2-5	TRBV4-1	CASSQDLWVQETQYF	TGCGCCAGCAGCCAAGACCTATGGGTCCAAGAGACCCAGTACTTC
TRBD2	.	TRBJ2-2	TRBV27	CASSHRLAGGAGELFF	TGTGCCAGCAGTCACCGACTAGCGGGGGGGGCCGGGGAGCTGTTTTTT
TRBD2	.	TRBJ2-1	TRBV20-1	CSAVQLAGGYNEQFF	TGCAGTGCTGTCCAACTAGCGGGAGGGTACAATGAGCAGTTCTTC
.	.	TRBJ1-5	TRBV27	CASSLAWGAQPQHF	TGTGCCAGCAGTTTAGCTTGGGGAGCTCAGCCCCAGCATTTT
.	.	TRBJ2-7	TRBV5-5	CASSLEDSSYEQYF	TGTGCCAGCAGCTTGGAAGACAGCTCCTACGAGCAGTACTTC
.	.	TRBJ1-1	TRBV7-2	CASSGRASLNTEAFF	TGTGCCAGCAGCGGTCGGGCCAGTTTGAACACTGAAGCTTTCTTT
.	.	TRBJ1-4	TRBV12-3/TRBV12-4	CASSSQGSRGGDEKLFF	TGTGCCAGCAGTTCCCAGGGATCCCGAGGAGGTGATGAAAAACTGTTTTTT
TRBD1	.	TRBJ2-7	TRBV7-2	CASSSTPGGLGYEQYF	TGTGCCAGCAGCTCGACTCCAGGGGGTTTGGGCTACGAGCAGTACTTC
.	.	TRBJ1-4	TRBV2	CASSGWALEEKLFF	TGTGCCAGCAGTGGTTGGGCCTTAGAGGAAAAACTGTTTTTT
TRBD1	.	TRBJ1-2	TRBV29-1	CSVDYWDRVNYGYTF	TGCAGCGTTGATTATTGGGACAGGGTTAACTATGGCTACACCTTC
.	.	TRBJ2-7	TRBV7-2	CASQGGSYEQYF	TGTGCCAGCCAGGGTGGATCCTACGAGCAGTACTTC